A selection of T cell receptor beta chains follows, all from one sample in a study of OX40 agonist ivuxolimab in advanced cancers. The table came from immunoSEQ multiplex PCR; TCRdb's copy has only in-frame clones and leaves some out. The sample lists roughly 55,000 clones, approximately 83% occurring once. The sample here was CD4+ or CD8+ T cells sorted from blood, taken in a trial of the OX40 agonist ivuxolimab. The receptor source for this set is an adult with an advanced solid tumor such as melanoma, head and neck, liver or kidney cancer. CDR3s include the opening cysteine and the closing phenylalanine or tryptophan. The D gene is left open where the match is weak. Clone size is shown for a subset of rows, as once, few, many or a class of expanded clone.

d_gene	abundance	v_gene	j_gene	CDR3aa	CDR3nt
TRBD1	.	TRBV7-8	TRBJ1-1	CASSLAQGDHFTEAFF	TGTGCCAGCAGCTTAGCGCAGGGGGACCACTTCACTGAAGCTTTCTTT
.	.	TRBV11-3	TRBJ1-1	CASSFNLNTEAFF	TGTGCCAGCAGCTTTAACTTGAACACTGAAGCTTTCTTT
TRBD1	.	TRBV9	TRBJ2-7	CASSDGTGLYEQYF	TGTGCCAGCAGCGACGGGACAGGGCTCTACGAGCAGTACTTC
TRBD2	.	TRBV4-3	TRBJ2-4	CASSQEGGMGIQYF	TGCGCCAGCAGCCAAGAGGGGGGGATGGGCATTCAGTACTTC
TRBD1	.	TRBV4-1	TRBJ2-5	CASSQGDRVVEGETQYF	TGCGCCAGCAGCCAAGGGGACAGGGTGGTCGAGGGAGAGACCCAGTACTTC
.	.	TRBV19	TRBJ1-2	CASSIGGGMFSNYGYTF	TGTGCCAGTAGTATAGGTGGCGGGATGTTCTCTAACTATGGCTACACCTTC
.	.	TRBV10-3	TRBJ2-1	CAISDRDVPNNEQFF	TGTGCCATCAGTGACAGGGATGTACCCAACAATGAGCAGTTCTTC
.	once	TRBV5-4	TRBJ1-2	CASSLGQGPNYGYTF	TGTGCCAGCAGCTTAGGGCAGGGTCCTAACTATGGCTACACCTTC
TRBD1	.	TRBV7-9	TRBJ2-7	CASSFSRDRSFYEQYF	TGTGCCAGCAGCTTCTCCCGGGACAGATCGTTCTACGAGCAGTACTTC
TRBD1	.	TRBV11-2	TRBJ1-6	CASSLHRGSYNSPLHF	TGTGCCAGCAGCTTGCACAGGGGATCTTATAATTCACCCCTCCACTTT
.	.	TRBV10-1	TRBJ2-7	CASSDRNEQYF	TGCGCCAGCAGTGATAGGAACGAGCAGTACTTC
.	.	TRBV6-1	TRBJ1-1	CASSEVWIEAFF	TGTGCCAGCAGTGAGGTTTGGATAGAAGCTTTCTTT
.	few	TRBV27	TRBJ1-1	CASSSGAVSGAFF	TGTGCCAGCAGTTCCGGGGCCGTAAGCGGAGCTTTCTTT
.	.	TRBV11-2	TRBJ2-3	CASSGGPQGLITDTQYF	TGTGCCAGCAGCGGGGGCCCGCAGGGACTGATAACAGATACGCAGTATTTT
.	.	TRBV7-8	TRBJ2-5	CASSWTGGYQETQYF	TGTGCCAGCAGCTGGACTGGGGGGTACCAAGAGACCCAGTACTTC
TRBD2	.	TRBV14	TRBJ2-5	CASSLAGLVGAFPWETQYF	TGTGCCAGCAGCCTAGCGGGACTAGTGGGGGCCTTTCCTTGGGAGACCCAGTACTTC
.	.	TRBV5-5	TRBJ1-3	CASSLVLGYSGNTIYF	TGTGCCAGCAGCTTGGTACTAGGGTACTCTGGAAACACCATATATTTT
.	.	TRBV7-9	TRBJ1-2	CASSLVAATGYGYTF	TGTGCCAGCAGCTTAGTGGCGGCGACTGGCTATGGCTACACCTTC
.	.	TRBV19	TRBJ1-2	CASIGLTGKAF	TGTGCCAGCATAGGGCTAACAGGGAAAGCCTTC
TRBD2	.	TRBV2	TRBJ2-1	CASSSPEAGGRWGEQFF	TGTGCCAGCAGTTCTCCTGAGGCGGGGGGCCGCTGGGGTGAGCAGTTCTTC
.	.	TRBV7-9	TRBJ2-7	CASSLGLNEQYF	TGTGCCAGCAGCCTAGGACTGAACGAGCAGTACTTC
TRBD2	.	TRBV4-3	TRBJ2-5	CASSQDRYLAGQETQYF	TGCGCCAGCAGCCAAGATCGTTACCTAGCGGGACAAGAGACCCAGTACTTC
.	once	TRBV7-9	TRBJ2-2	CASSGETGELFF	TGTGCCAGCAGCGGTGAAACCGGGGAGCTGTTTTTT